This T cell receptor (beta chain) was observed in a study of cytomegalovirus exposure and HLA in healthy donors. Study background: Unique TCR beta sequences numbering approximately 120 million came from roughly 180 million T cells in an earlier analysis.

60 Vbeta and 13 Jbeta primers were used in PCR. The data were produced by immunoSEQ multiplex PCR, yet TCRdb's version contains in-frame clones alone and is incomplete. The sample lists roughly 160,000 clones, 80% occurring once. Study-level results: It was reported that the classifier diagnosed cytomegalovirus status with high specificity and sensitivity in both the original and validation cohorts. Cytomegalovirus-associated TCR beta chains were listed, numbering approximately 150. Sequencing depth across donors, presence/absence analyses assumed, was roughly uniform.

Comments on this clone: Antigen: not known.

The sequencing sample was made of PBMCs. The sequence came from a man under 40 in good health and CMV-seronegative.

In nucleotides, the CDR3 is TGTGCCAGCAGCTTGGTTGCGGGAACTGGGGCCAACGTCCTGACTTTC. It yields the protein CASSLVAGTGANVLTF. The chain couples TRBV5-4 to TRBJ2-6; D possibly corresponds to TRBD2 (6 bases). The CDR3 has 16 residues. V lost 0 bases and J lost 2, with 9 bases in between. Germline values: CDR1 SGHNT, CDR2 YYREEE (reference sequence).